Each of the 30 T cell receptor beta chains below was sequenced from the same sample in a study of blood T cell repertoires in COVID-19. The method was immunoSEQ multiplex PCR; TCRdb's version includes in-frame clones alone and lacks a portion of them. The table shows some 190,000 clones, with 80% to 90% occurring only once. Sequencing input: peripheral blood. The source of these receptors is a human donor with active or convalescent COVID-19. The donor label of this sample is uncertain.

The gene calls are TRBV5-1 and TRBJ2-7; 9 positions agree with TRBD1. Trimming cost V 3 bases and J 7 bases; bases outside gene matches: 8. The CDR3 has 14 residues. CDR1 and CDR2 (germline): SGHRS, YFSETQ. CDR3 protein: CASSSERQGDEQYF. CDR3 DNA: TGCGCCAGCAGCTCGGAGCGACAGGGGGATGAGCAGTACTTC.

This chain connects TRBV11-2 to TRBJ2-7, with no clear D. Germline CDR1 is SGHAT and CDR2 is FQNNGV. CDR3 size: 11 residues. Trimming stripped 2 bases from V and 5 bases from J, with 4 bases between. The CDR3 sequence: CASSLFDEQYF. CDR3 nucleotide sequence: TGTGCCAGCAGCTTATTCGACGAGCAGTACTTC.

The chain couples TRBV6-5 to TRBJ1-1, with 9 bases lining up with TRBD1. After removal of 5 bases from V and 4 bases from J, the junction contained 8 bases not matched to a gene. The CDR3 has 15 amino acids. Germline CDR1 reads MNHEY; CDR2 reads SVGAGI. CDR3: CASSQPGQGGTEAFF. Written as DNA, the CDR3 is TGTGCCAGCAGTCAGCCGGGACAGGGTGGCACTGAAGCTTTCTTT.

This clone was detected only a few times. V is TRBV6-6 and J is TRBJ1-1; D is ambiguous. Germline CDR1 and CDR2: MNHNY and SVGAGI (reference sequence). The CDR3 extends over 13 amino acids. Trimming removed 5 bases from V and 1 base from J, with 8 bases in between. The CDR3 sequence is CASSEGGNTEAFF. CDR3 nucleotides: TGTGCCAGCAGTGAGGGAGGGAACACTGAAGCTTTCTTT.

V and J are TRBV7-9 and TRBJ1-4; D ambiguous. Trimming shortened V by 1 base and J by 5 bases, and 11 bases separated the two germline ends. CDR1 and CDR2 from the germline V gene are SEHNR and FQNEAQ (reference sequence). The CDR3 is 15 residues long. CDR3 residues: CASSLGAGINEKLFF. CDR3 DNA sequence: TGTGCCAGCAGCTTAGGGGCAGGAATAAATGAAAAACTGTTTTTT. Drawing the rest from reference TRBV7-9 and TRBJ1-4, the complete variable domain is DTGVSQNPRHKITKRGQNVTFRCDPISEHNRLYWYRQTLGQGPEFLTYFQNEAQLEKSRLLSDRFSAERPKGSFSTLEIQRTEQGDSAMYLCASSLGAGINEKLFFGSGTQLSVL.

This clone came up once. The chain links TRBV10-2 to TRBJ2-1, with a tentative D call TRBD1 (6 bases). V lost 10 bases and J lost 9, with 19 bases in between. The CDR3 covers 13 residues. The germline gives CDR1 WSHSY, CDR2 SAAADI. Here the CDR3 reads CATSTEQGTEQFF. In DNA, the CDR3 is TGCGCCACCTCGACAGAACAGGGTACTGAGCAGTTCTTC.

This clone is a singleton in its sample. The J gene is TRBJ1-2, the V gene TRBV21-1; TRBD1, the D gene given by the table, was not confirmed from the DNA. TRBV21-1 is flagged as a pseudogene. The CDR3 is made up of 17 amino acids. As DNA, the CDR3 is TGTGCCAGCAGCAAAGATTTCTTTGGCAGGGTGCTTTGCGGCTACACCTTC. Protein: CASSKDFFGRVLCGYTF.

This clone occurred a few times. The chain employs TRBV5-1 and TRBJ1-4; 7 nucleotides align to TRBD1. The germline V gene encodes CDR1 SGHRS and CDR2 YFSETQ. The CDR3 contains 15 residues. V shed 0 bases, J shed 7 bases, and the junction held 6 bases outside the gene matches. CDR3 residues: CASSLEGGAAEKLFF. CDR3 DNA sequence: TGCGCCAGCAGCTTGGAAGGGGGCGCGGCTGAAAAACTGTTTTTT. Drawing the rest from reference TRBV5-1 and TRBJ1-4, the complete variable domain is KAGVTQTPRYLIKTRGQQVTLSCSPISGHRSVSWYQQTPGQGLQFLFEYFSETQRNKGNFPGRFSGRQFSNSRSEMNVSTLELGDSALYLCASSLEGGAAEKLFFGSGTQLSVL.

The genes are TRBV30 and TRBJ2-1; a possible D gene is TRBD1 (5 bases). Trimming pared 6 bases from V and 10 bases from J, leaving 7 bases between. The CDR3 consists of 9 residues. Germline V gene data show CDR1 as GTSNPN and CDR2 as SVGIG (reference sequence). The CDR3, as DNA: TGTGCCTGTGACAGCGAGCAGTTCTTC. Translating gives CACDSEQFF. Filled out from reference TRBV30 and TRBJ2-1, the complete variable domain reads SQTIHQWPATLVQPVGSPLSLECTVEGTSNPNLYWYRQAAGRGLQLLFYSVGIGQISSEVPQNLSASRPQDRQFILSSKKLLLSDSGFYLCACDSEQFFGPGTRLTVL.

Only one count was recorded for this clone. The chain combines TRBV28 with TRBJ1-1; D remains unclear. V lost 3 bases to trimming and J lost 5 bases, with 13 bases between them. The CDR3 has 14 residues. Looked up from germline, CDR1 is MDHEN and CDR2 is SYDVKM. This CDR3 reads CASSFDGVGTEAFF. The CDR3 DNA is TGTGCCAGCAGTTTCGACGGGGTAGGGACTGAAGCTTTCTTT. The full variable domain, rest sourced from reference TRBV28 and TRBJ1-1, is DVKVTQSSRYLVKRTGEKVFLECVQDMDHENMFWYRQDPGLGLRLIYFSYDVKMKEKGDIPEGYSVSREKKERFSLILESASTNQTSMYLCASSFDGVGTEAFFGQGTRLTVV.

This rearrangement joins TRBV4-2 to TRBJ2-6; D is perhaps TRBD2 (5 bases). Germline assignment: CDR1 LGHNA and CDR2 YNFKEQ. This CDR3 is 16 amino acids long. Trimming took off 0 bases at V and 2 bases at J, with 8 bases between the two ends. The CDR3 bases are TGTGCCAGCAGCCAAGATGGAGGTACTGGGGCCAACGTCCTGACTTTC. Translating gives CASSQDGGTGANVLTF.

V usage is TRBV19 and J usage is TRBJ2-1; 9 positions match TRBD1. The V and J ends lost 6 bases and 1 base, in that order; junction bases with no gene match: 4. The germline V gene has CDR1 LNHDA and CDR2 SQIVND (reference sequence). The CDR3 totals 15 residues. CDR3 bases: TGTGCCAGTAGACCGGACAGGGGATCCTACAATGAGCAGTTCTTC. It translates to CASRPDRGSYNEQFF.

The chain joins TRBV18 to TRBJ2-5; 7 bases are a match to TRBD1. This CDR3 is 13 amino acids long. V shed 1 base and J 9 bases; nucleotides not matched to a gene: 5. Germline CDR1 and CDR2: KGHSH and LQKENI. CDR3 DNA sequence: TGTGCCAGCTCACCACTGGCAGGGGGACCCCAGTACTTC. It codes for CASSPLAGGPQYF.

The table lists this clone with a count of one. V and J are TRBV5-1 and TRBJ2-6; 11 positions agree with TRBD1. V lost 3 bases to trimming and J lost 0 bases; unmatched junction nucleotides: 8. This CDR3 contains 19 residues. Germline CDR1 SGHRS, CDR2 YFSETQ. CDR3 in amino acids: CASSYNSGTGGSGANVLTF. The CDR3 coding sequence is TGCGCCAGCAGCTATAATTCCGGGACAGGGGGCTCTGGGGCCAACGTCCTGACTTTC.

The chain carries TRBV19 and TRBJ2-1, with TRBD2 identical over 13 bases. J gave up 0 bases and V 2 bases, and 4 bases lay outside the gene matches. This CDR3 region has 18 residues. Germline V lookup: CDR1 LNHDA, CDR2 SQIVND (reference sequence). The CDR3, as DNA: TGTGCCAGTAGTATAACACTAGCGGGGGGGGTCTCCTACAATGAGCAGTTCTTC. This encodes CASSITLAGGVSYNEQFF.

The rearrangement joins TRBV19 to TRBJ2-5; possibly TRBD1 for D (6 bases). The V end lost 6 bases, the J end lost 3 bases, and 14 bases lay between the germline ends. The CDR3 has 14 amino acids. CDR1 LNHDA and CDR2 SQIVND come from the germline V gene (reference sequence). The CDR3 sequence is CASRATGSKETQYF. The CDR3 DNA reads TGTGCCAGTAGGGCGACAGGTTCTAAAGAGACCCAGTACTTC.

The chain uses TRBV24-1 and TRBJ1-2; D is perhaps TRBD1 (6 bases). Trimming pared 3 bases from V and 9 bases from J, leaving 10 bases between. CDR1 is KGHDR and CDR2 is SFDVKD in the germline V gene. The CDR3 is 12 residues long. The CDR3 nucleotides read TGTGCCACCAGTGATAGGGGGTTTCGCTACACCTTC. It encodes CATSDRGFRYTF.

V gene TRBV5-6 combines with J gene TRBJ1-1, with TRBD1 matching 7 bases. Germline CDR1 SGHDT, CDR2 YYEEEE. V lost 0 bases and J lost 5; bases outside the gene matches: 7. This CDR3 has 15 amino acids. The chain's CDR3 is CASSLVDREETEAFF. CDR3 nucleotides: TGTGCCAGCAGCTTGGTCGACAGGGAGGAGACTGAAGCTTTCTTT.

The CDR3 DNA reads TGTGCCAGCAGCAATGGGGCAGGGGGCATCGACTATGGCTACACCTTC. It encodes CASSNGAGGIDYGYTF. The chain is built from TRBV21-1 and TRBJ1-2; the table assigns TRBD1, which was not confirmed against the DNA. TRBV21-1 is classified as a pseudogene. The CDR3 covers 16 residues.

The rearrangement joins TRBV11-3 to TRBJ2-2; 8 nucleotides match TRBD1. V was clipped by 4 bases and J by 3 bases; unmatched bases: 4. CDR1 SGHNT and CDR2 YENEEA come from the germline V gene. The CDR3 runs 15 residues. CDR3: CASSSGGRDTGELFF. DNA of the CDR3: TGTGCCAGCAGCTCAGGGGGCCGGGACACCGGGGAGCTGTTTTTT.

The chain uses TRBV11-2 and TRBJ2-3; D not resolved. Trimming pared 7 bases from V and 1 base from J, leaving 15 bases between. Germline V gene lookup returns CDR1 SGHAT and CDR2 FQNNGV. CDR3 length equals 15 residues. CDR3: CASTPAGSGTDTQYF. As DNA, the CDR3 is TGTGCCAGCACCCCCGCCGGGTCGGGCACAGATACGCAGTATTTT. Complete variable domain (other parts from reference TRBV11-2 and TRBJ2-3): EAGVAQSPRYKIIEKRQSVAFWCNPISGHATLYWYQQILGQGPKLLIQFQNNGVVDDSQLPKDRFSAERLKGVDSTLKIQPAKLEDSAVYLCASTPAGSGTDTQYFGPGTRLTVL.

This chain connects TRBV24-1 to TRBJ2-3; TRBD1 agrees at 9 bases. The junction had 8 bases not matched to a gene; V was cut back by 0 bases and J by 2 bases. Germline-derived CDR1 and CDR2 are KGHDR and SFDVKD. This CDR3 spans 18 amino acids. This chain's CDR3 is CATSDLSIQGANTDTQYF. CDR3 in DNA: TGTGCCACCAGTGATTTGAGCATACAGGGGGCTAACACAGATACGCAGTATTTT.

The chain employs TRBV6-5 and TRBJ1-1; 8 nucleotides align to TRBD1. Germline CDR1 reads MNHEY; CDR2 reads SVGAGI. V shed 5 bases, J shed 5 bases, and the junction held 10 bases outside the gene matches. The CDR3 covers 15 residues. The CDR3 loop reads CASSQSQGARTEAFF. CDR3 DNA sequence: TGTGCCAGCAGTCAAAGCCAGGGGGCGAGGACTGAAGCTTTCTTT.

V is TRBV7-6 and J is TRBJ2-6; D perhaps matches TRBD1 (6 bases). CDR3 length: 18 amino acids. Germline CDR1 and CDR2: SGHVS and FNYEAQ. Trimming took 5 bases from V and 1 from J, leaving 18 bases between them. The CDR3 DNA is TGTGCCAGCAGCGTGGGGCAGGGGCTGGTGTCTGGGGCCAACGTCCTGACTTTC. The encoded protein is CASSVGQGLVSGANVLTF.

The CDR3 DNA reads TGTGCCAGCAGCCAAGGCGGGTTGGTGTTGGGGGAGCTGTTTTTT. The encoded protein is CASSQGGLVLGELFF. The chain couples TRBV3-1 (or the pseudogene TRBV3-2) to TRBJ2-2, with D maybe TRBD2 (5 bases). The CDR3 has 15 amino acids. The V end lost 1 base, the J end lost 8 bases, and 14 bases lay between the germline ends. Germline V gene sequence: CDR1 LGHDT, CDR2 YNNKEL (reference sequence).

The V call is TRBV7-9, the J call TRBJ2-7; TRBD2 agrees at 7 bases. The CDR3 totals 15 residues. J gave up 2 bases and V 5 bases, and 9 bases lay outside the gene matches. The germline CDR1 and CDR2 sequences are SEHNR and FQNEAQ (reference sequence). The CDR3 loop reads CASSPRLAHPYEQYF. The DNA for the CDR3 is TGTGCCAGCAGCCCCCGACTAGCTCATCCCTACGAGCAGTACTTC. The variable domain in full, completed from reference TRBV7-9 and TRBJ2-7, reads DTGVSQNPRHKITKRGQNVTFRCDPISEHNRLYWYRQTLGQGPEFLTYFQNEAQLEKSRLLSDRFSAERPKGSFSTLEIQRTEQGDSAMYLCASSPRLAHPYEQYFGPGTRLTVT.

The chain links TRBV5-1 to TRBJ2-5, with TRBD2 matching over 7 bases. Germline CDR1 SGHRS, CDR2 YFSETQ. The CDR3 consists of 15 residues. J was trimmed by 0 bases and V by 4 bases; bases with no gene match: 6. CDR3 DNA sequence: TGCGCCAGCAGCACCCATGGGAGGGACCAAGAGACCCAGTACTTC. Its translation: CASSTHGRDQETQYF.

The V gene is TRBV4-3, the J gene TRBJ1-1; a possible D gene is TRBD1 (5 bases). Germline V lookup: CDR1 LGHNA, CDR2 YSLEER. CDR3 size: 15 residues. Trimming removed 0 bases at V and 4 bases at J, with 12 bases between. DNA for the CDR3: TGCGCCAGCAGCCAAGATGGGGCAGGTTTCACTGAAGCTTTCTTT. Its translation: CASSQDGAGFTEAFF.

The rearrangement uses TRBV4-2 and TRBJ1-2; D possibly corresponds to TRBD1 (5 bases). The CDR3 runs to 14 residues. Germline CDR1 LGHNA, CDR2 YNFKEQ. Between the trimmed V and J ends, which lost 1 base and 2 bases, there was a span of 8 bases. This CDR3 reads CASSQGKGNYGYTF. The DNA of the CDR3 is TGTGCCAGCAGCCAAGGGAAGGGGAACTATGGCTACACCTTC.

The chain employs TRBV6-1 and TRBJ2-5; tentatively, D is TRBD2 (5 bases). The V end was cut by 2 bases, the J end by 2 bases, with 9 bases between. Germline CDR1 MNHNS, CDR2 SASEGT. The CDR3 length is 14 residues. The CDR3 nucleotides read TGTGCCAGCAGTGAATGGACTCCGCAAGAGACCCAGTACTTC. It codes for CASSEWTPQETQYF.